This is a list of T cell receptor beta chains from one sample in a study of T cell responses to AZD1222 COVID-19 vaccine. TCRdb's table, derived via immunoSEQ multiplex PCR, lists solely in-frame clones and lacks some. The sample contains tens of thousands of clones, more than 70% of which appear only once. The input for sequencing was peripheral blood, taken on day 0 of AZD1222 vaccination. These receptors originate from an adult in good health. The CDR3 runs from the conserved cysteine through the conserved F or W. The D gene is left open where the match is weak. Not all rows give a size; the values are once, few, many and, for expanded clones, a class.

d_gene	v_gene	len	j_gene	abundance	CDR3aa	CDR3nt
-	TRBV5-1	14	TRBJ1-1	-	CASSFTGLNTEAFF	TGCGCCAGCAGCTTCACAGGCCTGAACACTGAAGCTTTCTTT
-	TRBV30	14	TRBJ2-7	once	CAWSCRTRMVEQYF	TGTGCCTGGAGTTGTAGGACGAGAATGGTCGAGCAGTACTTC
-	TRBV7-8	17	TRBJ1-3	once	CASSLGRRGPSGNTIYF	TGTGCCAGCAGCTTAGGGAGGCGGGGCCCCTCTGGAAACACCATATATTTT
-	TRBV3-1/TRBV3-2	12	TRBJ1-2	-	CANNDGRRGYTF	TGTGCCAACAACGACGGGAGACGTGGCTACACCTTC
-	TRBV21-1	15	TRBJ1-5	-	CASIVGGHGNQPQHF	TGTGCCAGCATCGTGGGAGGGCATGGCAATCAGCCCCAGCATTTT
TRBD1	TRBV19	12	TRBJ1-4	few	CASSMDREKLFF	TGTGCCAGTAGTATGGACAGGGAAAAACTGTTTTTT
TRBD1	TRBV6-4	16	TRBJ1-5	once	CASSGARQGWDQPQHF	TGTGCCAGCAGTGGCGCCCGACAGGGGTGGGATCAGCCCCAGCATTTT
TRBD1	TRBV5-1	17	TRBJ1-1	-	CASSLIGSGGANTEAFF	TGCGCCAGCAGCTTGATTGGGTCAGGGGGCGCGAACACTGAAGCTTTCTTT
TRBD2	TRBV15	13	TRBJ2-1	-	CATKASGVNEQFF	TGTGCCACCAAGGCTAGCGGAGTGAATGAGCAGTTCTTC
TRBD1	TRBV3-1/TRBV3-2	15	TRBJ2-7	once	CASSQVGQGVREQYF	TGTGCCAGCAGCCAAGTCGGACAGGGGGTCCGCGAGCAGTACTTC
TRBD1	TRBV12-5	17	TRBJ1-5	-	CASGLVSGTGLNQPQHF	TGTGCTAGTGGTTTGGTAAGCGGGACAGGGTTAAATCAGCCCCAGCATTTT
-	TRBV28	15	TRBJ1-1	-	CASSLGLGLNTEAFF	TGTGCCAGCAGTTTGGGTTTGGGCTTGAACACTGAAGCTTTCTTT
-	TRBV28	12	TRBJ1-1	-	CASSRGTDEAFF	TGTGCCAGCAGTCGTGGGACGGATGAAGCTTTCTTT
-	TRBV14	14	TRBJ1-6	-	CASSPGAGHSPLHF	TGTGCCAGCAGCCCCGGGGCGGGTCATTCACCCCTCCACTTT
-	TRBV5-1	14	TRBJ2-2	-	CASRSQLGNGELFF	TGCGCCAGCAGATCTCAACTAGGGAACGGGGAGCTGTTTTTT
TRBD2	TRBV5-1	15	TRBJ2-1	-	CASSPGLAGVNEQFF	TGCGCCAGCAGCCCGGGACTAGCGGGAGTAAATGAGCAGTTCTTC
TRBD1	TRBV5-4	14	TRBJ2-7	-	CASSRDRVRDEQYF	TGTGCCAGCAGCCGGGACAGGGTTAGGGACGAGCAGTACTTC
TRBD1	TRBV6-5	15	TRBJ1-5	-	CASRPGQGVGQPQHF	TGTGCCAGCAGACCGGGACAGGGGGTTGGTCAGCCCCAGCATTTT
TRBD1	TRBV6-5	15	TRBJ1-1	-	CASRGTGAPLTEAFF	TGTGCCAGCAGGGGGACAGGGGCCCCACTCACTGAAGCTTTCTTT
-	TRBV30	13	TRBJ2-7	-	CAWNRDTNYEQYF	TGTGCCTGGAACCGGGACACGAACTACGAGCAGTACTTC
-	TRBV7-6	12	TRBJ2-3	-	CASSPQTDTQYF	TGTGCCAGCAGCCCACAAACAGATACGCAGTATTTT